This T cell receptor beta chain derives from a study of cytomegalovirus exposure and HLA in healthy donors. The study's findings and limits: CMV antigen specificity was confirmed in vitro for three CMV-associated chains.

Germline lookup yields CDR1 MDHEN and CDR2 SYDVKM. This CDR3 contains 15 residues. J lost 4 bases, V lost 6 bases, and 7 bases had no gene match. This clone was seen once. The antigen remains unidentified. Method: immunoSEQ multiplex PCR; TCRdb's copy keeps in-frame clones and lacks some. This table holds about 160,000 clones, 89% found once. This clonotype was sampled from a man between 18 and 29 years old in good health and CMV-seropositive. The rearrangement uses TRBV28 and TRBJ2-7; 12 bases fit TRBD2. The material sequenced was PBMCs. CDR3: CASRTSGRLKYEQYF. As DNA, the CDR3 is TGTGCCAGCAGGACTAGCGGGAGATTAAAGTACGAGCAGTACTTC.